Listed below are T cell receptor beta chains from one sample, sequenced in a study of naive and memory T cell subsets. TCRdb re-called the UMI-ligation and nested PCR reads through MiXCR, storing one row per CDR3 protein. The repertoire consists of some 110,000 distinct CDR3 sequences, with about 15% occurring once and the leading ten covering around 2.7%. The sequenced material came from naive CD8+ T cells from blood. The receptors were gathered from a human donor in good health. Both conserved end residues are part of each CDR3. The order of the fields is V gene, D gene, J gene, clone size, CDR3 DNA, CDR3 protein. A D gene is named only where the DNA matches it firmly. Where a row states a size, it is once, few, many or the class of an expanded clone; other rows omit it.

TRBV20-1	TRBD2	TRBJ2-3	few	TGCAGTGCCCCCACCTTCGGAGCGGGAGGCACAGATACGCAGTATTTT	CSAPTFGAGGTDTQYF
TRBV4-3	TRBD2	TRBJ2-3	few	TGCGCCAGCAGCCAGGCCCCGGGGGGTTACACAGATACGCAGTATTTT	CASSQAPGGYTDTQYF
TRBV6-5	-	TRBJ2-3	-	TGTGCCAGCAGTTACTCGAGGGGTCATACGCAGTATTTT	CASSYSRGHTQYF
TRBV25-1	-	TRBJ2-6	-	TGTGCCAGCAGTGCTGGGGCCAACGTCCTGACTTTC	CASSAGANVLTF
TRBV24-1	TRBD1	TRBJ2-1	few	TGTGCCACCAGTGATAAGCCGGGACAGGGGCTGAATGAGCAGTTCTTC	CATSDKPGQGLNEQFF
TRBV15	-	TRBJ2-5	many	TGTGCCACCAGCTTGAGGATGCGGGAAGAGACCCAGTACTTC	CATSLRMREETQYF
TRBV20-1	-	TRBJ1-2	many	TGCAGTGCTAGAGGAAATACAGACGGAAGCCGCTACGGCTACACCTTC	CSARGNTDGSRYGYTF
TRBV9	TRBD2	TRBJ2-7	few	TGTGCCAGCAGCCCCGGGACTACCGCCTACGAGCAGTACTTC	CASSPGTTAYEQYF
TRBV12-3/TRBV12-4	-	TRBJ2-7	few	TGTGCCAGCAGTCCCCCTACGAACGAGCAGTACTTC	CASSPPTNEQYF
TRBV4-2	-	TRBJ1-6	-	TGTGCCAGCAGCCAAGGGGATCTACGGCCCCTCCACTTT	CASSQGDLRPLHF
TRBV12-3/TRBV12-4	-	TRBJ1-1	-	TGTGCCAGCAGCTCAGCCCTGCCGGGTGGGGCTTTCTTT	CASSSALPGGAFF
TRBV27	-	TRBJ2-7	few	TGTGCCAGCAGTTTAGGGGGAGACTACGAGCAGTACTTC	CASSLGGDYEQYF
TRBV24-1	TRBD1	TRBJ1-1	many	TGTGCCACCAGGGGACAGGGGAGGAACACTGAAGCTTTCTTT	CATRGQGRNTEAFF
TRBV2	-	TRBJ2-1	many	TGTGCCAGCGAGACTAGAAATGAGCAGTTCTTC	CASETRNEQFF
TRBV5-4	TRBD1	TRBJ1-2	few	TGTGCCAGCAGGGGACAGGACTATGGCTACACCTTC	CASRGQDYGYTF
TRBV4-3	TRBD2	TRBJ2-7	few	TGCGCCAGCAGCCAAGTGGCTAGCGGGAGCAACGAGCAGTACTTC	CASSQVASGSNEQYF
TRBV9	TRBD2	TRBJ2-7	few	TGTGCCACCAGCGTAGCGCCGGGGGGGGCGTACGAGCAGTACTTC	CATSVAPGGAYEQYF
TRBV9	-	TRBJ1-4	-	TGTGCCAGCAGCCCTATAGAGGATGATGAAAAACTGTTTTTT	CASSPIEDDEKLFF
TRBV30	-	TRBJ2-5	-	TGTGCCTGGAGTGTCTTTGGTGGAGAGACCCAGTACTTC	CAWSVFGGETQYF
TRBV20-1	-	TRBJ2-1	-	TGCAGTGGTGACAATGAGCAGTTCTTC	CSGDNEQFF
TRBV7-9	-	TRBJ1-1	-	TGTGCCAGCAGCTTATGGGGGGTTGAAGCTTTCTTT	CASSLWGVEAFF
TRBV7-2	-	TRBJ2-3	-	TGTGCCAGCAGCTTGACTAGTCCAGATACGCAGTATTTT	CASSLTSPDTQYF
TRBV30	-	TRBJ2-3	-	TGTGCCTGGAATACGGGGAGCACAGATACGCAGTATTTT	CAWNTGSTDTQYF
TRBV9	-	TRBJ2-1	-	TGTGCCAGCAGCCCCCGGGACCCCCGGGGGATGTTCTTC	CASSPRDPRGMFF
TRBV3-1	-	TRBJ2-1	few	TGTGCCAGCAGCCTTCTGGGAGTTGAGGGTGAGCAGTTCTTC	CASSLLGVEGEQFF
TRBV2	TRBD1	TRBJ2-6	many	TGTGCCAGCAGCTCTACAGGGGTCGGGGCCAACGTCCTGACTTTC	CASSSTGVGANVLTF
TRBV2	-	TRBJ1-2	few	TGTGCCAACCTATTCACATCCCTTAACTATGGCTACACCTTC	CANLFTSLNYGYTF
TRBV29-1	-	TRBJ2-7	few	TGCAGCGTCGCCATCGGGGAGTTGCGGGACGAGCAGTACTTC	CSVAIGELRDEQYF
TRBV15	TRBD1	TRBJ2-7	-	TGTGCCACCAGACAGACAGGGAGTTCCTACGAGCAGTACTTC	CATRQTGSSYEQYF
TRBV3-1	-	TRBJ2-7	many	TGTGCCAGCAGCCAAGAATGGCAAGAGGTCTCCTACGAGCAGTACTTC	CASSQEWQEVSYEQYF
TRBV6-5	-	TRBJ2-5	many	TGTGCCAGCAGTCCTTTCGGAGAGACCCAGTACTTC	CASSPFGETQYF
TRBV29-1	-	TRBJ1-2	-	TGCAGCGTTGAAGAACTGGGATTAGGCTATGGCTACACCTTC	CSVEELGLGYGYTF
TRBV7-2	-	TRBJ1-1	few	TGTGCCAGCAGCTTAAACACAGGGAGAACTGAAGCTTTCTTT	CASSLNTGRTEAFF
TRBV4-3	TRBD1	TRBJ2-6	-	TGCGCCAGCAGCCGCAATAAACCCCCGGGACAGGGCCTCTCTGGGGCCAACGTCCTGACTTTC	CASSRNKPPGQGLSGANVLTF
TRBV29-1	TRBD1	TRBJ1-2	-	TGCAGCGTTGCTCGACAGGGCTATGGCTACACCTTC	CSVARQGYGYTF
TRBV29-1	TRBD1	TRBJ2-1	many	TGCAGCGTTGAAGGTACGACAGGGAGTGGTGAGCAGTTCTTC	CSVEGTTGSGEQFF
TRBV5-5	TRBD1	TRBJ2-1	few	TGTGCCAGCAGCCACCCTCGAGGACAGGGGGCCCACAATGAGCAGTTCTTC	CASSHPRGQGAHNEQFF
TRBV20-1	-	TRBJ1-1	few	TGCAGTGCTAGCGAGGTTTCTGAAGCTTTCTTT	CSASEVSEAFF
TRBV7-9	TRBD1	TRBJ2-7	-	TGTGCCAGCAGGTGGACAGGGGGTAACGAGCAGTACTTC	CASRWTGGNEQYF
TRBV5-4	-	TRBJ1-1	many	TGTGCCAGCAGCTCCCCGGACCTGAACACTGAAGCTTTCTTT	CASSSPDLNTEAFF
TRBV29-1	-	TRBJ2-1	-	TGCAGCGGGCGGACTACCTCCTACAATGAGCAGTTCTTC	CSGRTTSYNEQFF
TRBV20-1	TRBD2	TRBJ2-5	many	TGCAGTGCTAGTCGGACTAGCGGGGGGCCAGAGACCCAGTACTTC	CSASRTSGGPETQYF